Following are 27 T cell receptor beta chains from one sample sequenced in a study of early T cells in non-severe SARS-CoV-2 infection (dated by TCRdb to the early 2020s). Library method: 5' RACE. Sequencing instrument: NextSeq 500. TCRdb itself trimmed the public reads at Q25 with fastp, ran MiXCR and retained productive beta chains. When rows share a CDR3 protein, they turn into one entry using the most common DNA and genes. The sample table shows just under 85,000 distinct CDR3 sequences, and over 9.5% are seen once. The top ten clonotypes cover just over 8% of the sample. Source: whole blood, taken at baseline. All receptors derive from an adult who was a healthcare worker with PCR-confirmed SARS-CoV-2 infection or an uninfected control (not recorded which).

The chain has TRBV19 and TRBJ1-4; 7 bases line up with TRBD1. CDR1 LNHDA and CDR2 SQIVND come from the germline V gene (reference sequence). With 5 bases clipped from V and 8 bases from J, the junction kept 11 bases outside the gene matches. This CDR3 has 15 residues. CDR3 loop: CASSPRTGWDEKLFF. CDR3 nucleotides: TGTGCCAGTAGTCCCCGGACAGGCTGGGACGAAAAACTGTTTTTT.

The chain couples TRBV5-1 to TRBJ2-7; D remains unclear. Germline assignment: CDR1 SGHRS and CDR2 YFSETQ. The germline V and J ends were trimmed by 7 bases and 0 bases, with 23 bases remaining between them. There are 17 residues in the CDR3. CDR3 bases: TGCGCCAGCGCCCACGACCCGAGGCAGAGTTTCTCCTACGAGCAGTACTTC. This encodes CASAHDPRQSFSYEQYF.

This clonotype was found a few times. This chain links TRBV28 with TRBJ2-7; D remains unclear. Germline CDR1 reads MDHEN; CDR2 reads SYDVKM. The CDR3 spans 12 residues. V was trimmed by 3 bases and J by 5 bases, leaving 8 bases between them. CDR3 sequence reads: CASSLAADEQYF. CDR3 sequence (DNA): TGTGCCAGCAGTTTGGCTGCCGACGAGCAGTACTTC.

This clonotype has just a few counts. The chain uses TRBV5-4 and TRBJ2-7; 7 bases fit TRBD1. Germline CDR1 is SGHNT and CDR2 is YYREEE (reference sequence). J lost 4 bases, V lost 5 bases, and 9 bases had no gene match. The CDR3 is 14 amino acids. CDR3 sequence reads: CASRAQGQRYEQYF. The CDR3 DNA sequence: TGTGCCAGCAGGGCACAGGGACAGCGATACGAGCAGTACTTC.

This sequence joins TRBV30 and TRBJ1-1, with D perhaps matching TRBD1 (6 bases). V lost 3 bases and J 4 bases, leaving 15 bases between the germline ends. This CDR3 is 14 amino acids long. Germline CDR1 reads GTSNPN; CDR2 reads SVGIG (reference sequence). CDR3 in DNA: TGTGCCTGGAGGATGACAGGTCGGGGCACTGAAGCTTTCTTT. It encodes CAWRMTGRGTEAFF.

J is TRBJ2-1 and V is TRBV30; TRBD1 matches at 7 bases. CDR1 GTSNPN and CDR2 SVGIG come from the germline V gene (reference sequence). The CDR3 has 14 amino acids. V lost 1 base and J lost 9; bases outside the gene matches: 9. CDR3 sequence: CAWSATGFFTEQFF. The CDR3 nucleotides read TGTGCCTGGAGTGCGACAGGGTTTTTCACTGAGCAGTTCTTC.

This clonotype was counted a few times. The V call is TRBV6-1, the J call TRBJ2-7, with D tentatively TRBD1 (6 bases). The length of the CDR3 is 15 residues. The V gene lost 4 bases and the J gene lost 2 bases, with 15 bases spanning the gap. Per the germline V gene, CDR1 is MNHNS and CDR2 is SASEGT. The CDR3 sequence is CASSGTAVNPYEQYF. For the CDR3, the DNA is TGTGCCAGCAGTGGGACAGCAGTGAACCCCTACGAGCAGTACTTC.

The chain uses TRBV7-9 and TRBJ1-1; D gene unclear. CDR3 length equals 12 residues. Germline values: CDR1 SEHNR, CDR2 FQNEAQ (reference sequence). Trimming left V 0 bases short and J 6 bases short, with 5 bases between. The chain's CDR3 is CASSLAISEAFF. DNA of the CDR3: TGTGCCAGCAGCTTAGCAATCTCTGAAGCTTTCTTT. Supplemented by reference TRBV7-9 and TRBJ1-1, the full variable domain reads DTGVSQNPRHKITKRGQNVTFRCDPISEHNRLYWYRQTLGQGPEFLTYFQNEAQLEKSRLLSDRFSAERPKGSFSTLEIQRTEQGDSAMYLCASSLAISEAFFGQGTRLTVV.

This clonotype was seen only a few times. This chain connects TRBV5-4 to TRBJ2-1; a weak D match, TRBD2 (8 bases). CDR3 size: 15 residues. Germline values: CDR1 SGHNT, CDR2 YYREEE (reference sequence). Trimming shortened V by 4 bases and J by 7 bases, and 18 bases separated the two germline ends. CDR3 region: CASSPGGPGGNEQFF. The CDR3 DNA reads TGTGCCAGCAGCCCAGGGGGACCGGGAGGGAATGAGCAGTTCTTC.

In this sample, this clonotype turned up many times. This rearrangement joins TRBV9 to TRBJ1-6, with TRBD1 as a possible D gene (5 bases). V was shortened by 0 bases and J by 7 bases, with 11 bases between the two germline ends. Germline CDR1 SGDLS, CDR2 YYNGEE. The CDR3 is 15 residues long. CDR3 in amino acids: CASSVAGRANSPLHF. The CDR3 DNA reads TGTGCCAGCAGCGTAGCTGGCAGGGCCAATTCACCCCTCCACTTT.

There are many counts of this clonotype. V is TRBV7-8 and J is TRBJ2-7; TRBD2 matches at 7 bases. The V gene end was trimmed by 3 bases and the J gene end by 4 bases; junction bases not matched to a gene: 3. CDR1 and CDR2 (germline): SGHVS, FQNEAQ. This CDR3 has 13 amino acids. DNA of the CDR3: TGTGCCAGCAGCTTTAGCGGGCGTTACGAGCAGTACTTC. Translation: CASSFSGRYEQYF.

This clonotype came up many times. The genes are TRBV5-1 and TRBJ2-3; D call uncertain. CDR1 and CDR2 from the germline V gene are SGHRS and YFSETQ. V gave up 0 bases and J gave up 4 bases, with 15 bases separating them. The CDR3 consists of 16 residues. The CDR3 sequence is CASSLGAAYSSDTQYF. The DNA for the CDR3 is TGCGCCAGCAGCTTGGGGGCAGCTTATAGTTCAGATACGCAGTATTTT. Full variable domain (remainder filled in from reference TRBV5-1 and TRBJ2-3): KAGVTQTPRYLIKTRGQQVTLSCSPISGHRSVSWYQQTPGQGLQFLFEYFSETQRNKGNFPGRFSGRQFSNSRSEMNVSTLELGDSALYLCASSLGAAYSSDTQYFGPGTRLTVL.

This clonotype was picked up a small number of times. The CDR3 spells CASSYTGNNEKLFF. CDR3 in DNA: TGTGCCAGCAGCTATACAGGGAATAATGAAAAACTGTTTTTT. This sequence joins TRBV3-1 and TRBJ1-4; D is perhaps TRBD1 (6 bases). Trimming pared 5 bases from V and 4 bases from J, leaving 11 bases between. The CDR3 spans 14 residues. Germline V lookup: CDR1 LGHDT, CDR2 YNNKEL (reference sequence).

The genes are TRBV7-3 and TRBJ2-2; unclear D gene. CDR3 length: 12 residues. The V end was cut by 5 bases, the J end by 7 bases, with 8 bases between. Germline lookup yields CDR1 SGHTA and CDR2 FQGTGA. The CDR3 spells CASSPFNGELFF. The CDR3 DNA reads as TGTGCCAGCAGCCCCTTTAACGGGGAGCTGTTTTTT.

This clonotype was counted only a few times. The rearrangement links TRBV27 to TRBJ2-1, with D perhaps being TRBD1 or TRBD2 (5 bases each). The CDR3 spans 17 residues. Germline loops: CDR1 MNHEY, CDR2 SMNVEV (reference sequence). V was cut by 10 bases and J by 0 bases, with 22 bases left in between. CDR3: CATKKRGVRSSYNEQFF. The CDR3 DNA reads as TGTGCCACCAAGAAGAGAGGGGTAAGGTCCTCCTACAATGAGCAGTTCTTC.

This clonotype was recorded once. This chain's CDR3 is CASSFRRSAGELFF. CDR3 DNA: TGTGCCAGCAGCTTTAGGAGGTCGGCCGGGGAGCTGTTTTTT. The chain couples TRBV11-2 to TRBJ2-2; a possible D gene is TRBD2 (5 bases). The V gene's germline CDR1 is SGHAT and CDR2 FQNNGV. The CDR3 loop spans 14 amino acids. Trimming removed 3 bases at V and 6 bases at J, with 11 bases between.

This clonotype was picked up a small number of times. The V and J genes are TRBV5-1 and TRBJ2-5; D is perhaps TRBD2 (6 bases). V lost 3 bases and J 4 bases, leaving 10 bases between the germline ends. Germline-derived CDR1 and CDR2 are SGHRS and YFSETQ. The CDR3 runs 13 residues. The CDR3 spells CASSSTSRETQYF. DNA of the CDR3: TGCGCCAGCAGCTCGACTAGTCGAGAGACCCAGTACTTC.

The CDR3 protein is CSARGGMVAKNIQYF. For the CDR3, the DNA is TGCAGTGCCAGGGGAGGGATGGTAGCCAAAAACATTCAGTACTTC. The V gene is TRBV20-1, the J gene TRBJ2-4; tentative D call: TRBD2 (7 bases). CDR1 DFQATT and CDR2 SNEGSKA come from the germline V gene (reference sequence). The V and J ends lost 6 bases and 0 bases respectively, with 15 bases between them. This CDR3 is built from 15 residues.

This rearrangement joins TRBV7-9 to TRBJ2-7; 7 nucleotides align to TRBD2. The CDR3 runs 15 residues. The germline V gene encodes CDR1 SEHNR and CDR2 FQNEAQ (reference sequence). The V and J ends lost 5 bases and 0 bases, in that order; junction bases with no gene match: 7. The CDR3 is CASSRPSGSSYEQYF. The CDR3 coding sequence is TGTGCCAGCAGCCGCCCTAGCGGTAGCTCCTACGAGCAGTACTTC.

This clonotype has just a few counts. The CDR3 here is CASSEDTGANVLTF. For the CDR3, the DNA is TGTGCCAGCAGTGAGGATACTGGGGCCAACGTCCTGACTTTC. The chain couples TRBV7-3 to TRBJ2-6; D not resolved. The CDR3 runs to 14 residues. From germline, CDR1 is SGHTA and CDR2 FQGTGA. Trimming left V 6 bases short and J 2 bases short, with 8 bases between.

This chain joins TRBV3-1 and TRBJ1-2; 7 positions match TRBD1. The junction had 12 bases not matched to a gene; V was cut back by 8 bases and J by 6 bases. The CDR3 has 14 residues. Germline lookup yields CDR1 LGHDT and CDR2 YNNKEL (reference sequence). The CDR3 nucleotides are TGTGCCAGCCGCCCCACGGAGGGGGCCAATGGCTACACCTTC. This encodes CASRPTEGANGYTF.

In its sample, this clonotype was seen many times. The V gene is TRBV28, the J gene TRBJ2-1; 7 bases match TRBD2. Germline trimming cut 7 bases from V and 6 bases from J; bases unmatched to any gene: 9. Germline V gene sequence: CDR1 MDHEN, CDR2 SYDVKM. This CDR3 has 14 residues. The CDR3 is CASTLGGGSNEQFF. CDR3 coding DNA: TGTGCCAGCACTCTGGGAGGCGGGAGCAATGAGCAGTTCTTC.

This clonotype was counted between two and nine times. This chain connects TRBV2 to TRBJ1-5; D may be TRBD1 (5 bases). The germline V and J ends were trimmed by 7 bases and 3 bases, with 10 bases remaining between them. The CDR3 loop spans 13 amino acids. Germline V gives CDR1 SNHLY, CDR2 FYNNEI. The CDR3 sequence is CASTQGHNQPQHF. The CDR3, as DNA: TGTGCCAGCACGCAGGGCCACAATCAGCCCCAGCATTTT.

The rearrangement links TRBV11-2 to TRBJ2-1; the match to TRBD2 covers 7 bases. With V trimmed by 2 bases and J by 4 bases, 8 bases remained unmatched. CDR3 length: 16 residues. Germline V lookup: CDR1 SGHAT, CDR2 FQNNGV. The CDR3: CASSLLSSGVYNEQFF. For the CDR3, the DNA is TGTGCCAGCAGCTTACTCTCCAGCGGGGTTTACAATGAGCAGTTCTTC.

This clonotype was counted between two and nine times. The rearrangement joins TRBV21-1 to TRBJ2-7; the DNA was not compared with TRBD1, the D call given in the table. TRBV21-1 is a documented pseudogene. This CDR3 has 18 residues. The CDR3 spells CASNPRRPGPESSYEQYF. Written as DNA, the CDR3 is TGTGCCAGCAACCCCCGTAGGCCTGGACCCGAAAGCTCCTACGAGCAGTACTTC.

This clonotype has ten or more counts. The CDR3 spells CASSPSGLAGLPQDNEQFF. CDR3 bases: TGTGCCAGCAGCCCGTCGGGACTAGCGGGATTACCCCAAGACAATGAGCAGTTCTTC. This sequence joins TRBV7-3 and TRBJ2-1; TRBD2 agrees at 13 bases. This CDR3 region has 19 residues. Germline trimming cut 5 bases from V and 5 bases from J; bases unmatched to any gene: 15. The germline CDR1 and CDR2 sequences are SGHTA and FQGTGA.

The sample holds a few counts of this clonotype. The rearrangement links TRBV27 to TRBJ2-7; D might be TRBD1 (6 bases). The CDR3 spans 13 residues. Germline assignment: CDR1 MNHEY and CDR2 SMNVEV (reference sequence). V was cut by 5 bases and J by 12 bases, with 20 bases left in between. CDR3 loop: CASSPGTPGPAYF. CDR3 coding DNA: TGTGCCAGCAGTCCCGGGACACCAGGCCCTGCGTACTTC.